This TCR beta chain was sequenced in a study of PD-1 blockade in classical Hodgkin lymphoma. TCRdb's copy holds only in-frame clones and misses some; the assay was immunoSEQ multiplex PCR. Counted here are thousands of clones, roughly 71% occurring once; the ten biggest clones make up around 27%. Broader study findings: Complete responders showed a baseline diversity that resembled the diversity of newly diagnosed patients.

Time point reported: cycle 4 day 1 (C4D1), after more than 5 weeks of nivolumab. Each and every patient relapsed after autologous stem cell transplantation, and patients got differing brentuximab vedotin exposure. The V end lost 3 bases, the J end lost 8 bases, and 13 bases lay between the germline ends. Germline V gene lookup returns CDR1 SGHVS and CDR2 FQNEAQ. This CDR3 comprises 13 residues. About this clone: The antigen is not known.

This chain uses TRBV7-8 with TRBJ1-2, with a possible D match to TRBD1 (5 bases). The material was peripheral blood mononuclear cells (PBMCs), obtained before the fourth cycle of nivolumab. The receptor was derived from a human donor with classical Hodgkin lymphoma. The CDR3 is CASSFGRQGGYTF. In DNA, the CDR3 is TGTGCCAGCAGCTTTGGCCGCCAGGGAGGCTACACCTTC.